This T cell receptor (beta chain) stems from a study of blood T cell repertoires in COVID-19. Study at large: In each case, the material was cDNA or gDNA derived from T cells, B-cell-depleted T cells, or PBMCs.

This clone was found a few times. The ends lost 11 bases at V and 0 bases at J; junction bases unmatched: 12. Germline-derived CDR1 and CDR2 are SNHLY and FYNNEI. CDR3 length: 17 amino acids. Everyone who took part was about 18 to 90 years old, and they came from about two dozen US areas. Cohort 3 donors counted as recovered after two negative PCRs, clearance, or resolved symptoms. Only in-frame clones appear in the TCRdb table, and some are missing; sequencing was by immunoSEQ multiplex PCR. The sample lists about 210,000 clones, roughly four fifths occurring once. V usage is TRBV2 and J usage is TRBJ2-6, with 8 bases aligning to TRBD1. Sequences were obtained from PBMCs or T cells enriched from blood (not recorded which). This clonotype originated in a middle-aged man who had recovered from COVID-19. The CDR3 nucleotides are TGTGCCGGAGGAAGAAGGACAGGGCCCTCTGGGGCCAACGTCCTGACTTTC. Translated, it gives CAGGRRTGPSGANVLTF.